The entry below gives a single TCR beta chain sequence along with its context. In its sample, this clone was seen a few times. Which antigen it targets is not known. Base qualities are not provided; no much larger clone lies one nucleotide away. The CDR3 numbers 13 residues from cysteine through phenylalanine. Only the CDR3 DNA stays, 39 bases, in frame from base 1. Via the germline V gene (reference sequence), CDR1 is SEHNR and CDR2 FQNEAQ. Cut back by 4 bases and 0 bases, the V and J ends lie 7 bases apart. To sequence the TCRbeta CDR3 region, genomic DNA was isolated from the sorted cells. The immunoSEQ Assay was used for sequencing of TCRbeta CDR3 regions. Held by TCRdb, this immuneACCESS table contains in-frame sequences only and omits some clones. Under half of the omission traces to an unresolved V gene where checked; the cause of the rest is unknown. A total of some 9,300 clones appear in this sample, about 63% of them only once. The ten largest make up roughly 50% of the sample.

The sample comes from a study of OX40 agonist ivuxolimab in advanced cancers. Concerning the study at large: Ivuxolimab was a fully human IgG2 agonistic monoclonal antibody targeting the costimulatory receptor OX40 (CD134). Intravenous ivuxolimab was administered to patients every 2 weeks at six dose levels: 0.01, 0.1, 0.3, 1.5, 3 and 10 mg/kg. Of the 50 or so patients in dose escalation, about 20 had hepatocellular carcinoma, some 15 had melanoma, 9 had renal cell carcinoma and 9 had head and neck cancer. In the dose-escalation cohort, 82.7% of patients were male, and the mean age was about 55 years, with a range of about 23 to 85. Patients were allowed to have had prior anti-PD-1, anti-PD-L1 or anti-CTLA-4 therapy, and around 40% of the dose-escalation patients had previously received checkpoint inhibitors. Partial responses occurred in three dose-escalation patients, of whom one had hepatocellular carcinoma and two had cutaneous melanoma. Peripheral TCRbeta sequencing was intended to test whether TCR sequence diversity was altered and clonal T-cell expansion was caused by ivuxolimab. The monotherapy dose-escalation portion (N of about 57 patients) of the phase I ivuxolimab trial is reported in the paper. General conclusions and limits of the study: The antigen specificity of the clonally expanded peripheral T cells was not determined. Partial responders in the 0.1-3.0 mg/kg groups had among the lowest normalized peripheral clonal expansion, especially among CD8+ T cells. At doses from 0.1 to 3.0 mg/kg, clonal expansion was seen in both CD4+ and CD8+ blood T cells between baseline and week 6. Low levels of normalized T-cell clonal expansion were also seen in some nonresponding patients. On average, CD8+ T cells showed more expanded clones than CD4+ T cells after ivuxolimab.

The trial excluded patients who had a history of autoimmune disease or were on systemic immunosuppression. Peripheral blood for TCR sequencing was collected from all dose cohorts at baseline, on cycle 4 day 1, and on cycle 7 day 1. Samples were obtained from an open-label, multicenter, first-in-human phase I dose-escalation trial of ivuxolimab. Adults with locally advanced or metastatic melanoma, renal cell, hepatocellular, or head and neck squamous cell carcinoma were enrolled in the trial. Before TCR sequencing, CD4+ T cells and CD8+ T cells from peripheral blood were sorted into separate populations.

This receptor was obtained from an adult with an advanced solid tumor such as melanoma, head and neck, liver or kidney cancer. The chain was built from TRBV7-9 and TRBJ2-7, with the D gene not confidently named. Sequencing was performed on CD4+ or CD8+ T cells sorted from blood, taken in a trial of the OX40 agonist ivuxolimab. The CDR3 region: CASSSPSSYEQYF. The DNA sequence is given as TGTGCCAGCAGCTCTCCGAGCTCCTACGAGCAGTACTTC.